This TCR beta chain was captured by sequencing in a study of glioma-infiltrating T cells after dendritic cell vaccination. Study overall: Between about 2003 and 2013, patients got autologous tumor lysate-pulsed dendritic cell vaccines.

Study-level findings and limits: Longer survival after dendritic cell vaccination followed higher pretreatment TIL content.

About this clone: Its antigen is unidentified.

No glioblastoma patient carried an isocitrate dehydrogenase mutation. PBMC sampling occurred before vaccination, two weeks after the third dose, and at progression. After removal of 0 bases from V and 9 bases from J, the junction contained 1 base not matched to a gene. Per the germline V gene, CDR1 is SGDLS and CDR2 is YYNGEE. The CDR3 consists of 13 residues. TCRdb keeps only in-frame clones here, not all; method: immunoSEQ multiplex PCR. The sample shows about 92,000 clones, approximately 90% of them seen only once. This TCR came from a human donor with glioblastoma. The input for sequencing was blood, taken before dendritic cell vaccination. This rearrangement joins TRBV9 to TRBJ2-1; 9 bases align to TRBD2. CDR3 sequence (DNA): TGTGCCAGCAGCGTAGGGCGGGAGGGTGAGCAGTTCTTC. This translates into CASSVGREGEQFF.